The 26 T cell receptor beta chains below all came from one sample that was sequenced in a study of CD8 T cells in ankylosing spondylitis. One entry per CDR3 protein, called by TCRdb with MiXCR from the 5' RACE reads. This table holds about 250,000 distinct CDR3 sequences, 30% to 35% found once. The specimen was blood, either unsorted or a sorted T cell fraction (not recorded which). The source of these receptors is a male donor with ankylosing spondylitis or in good health (not recorded which).

The chain links TRBV4-1 to TRBJ1-4; no clear D. The V gene's germline CDR1 is MGHRA and CDR2 YSYEKL. Deletions cut 1 base from V and 7 bases from J, with 13 bases between. The CDR3 totals 15 residues. CDR3 sequence (DNA): TGCGCCAGCAGCCAAGCGACCGTTACGGCTGAAAAACTGTTTTTT. This codes for CASSQATVTAEKLFF.

V and J are TRBV20-1 and TRBJ2-3; D possibly corresponds to TRBD1 (5 bases). Trimming cost V 6 bases and J 2 bases, with 12 bases left between them. The CDR3 has 13 amino acids. Germline V gene data show CDR1 as DFQATT and CDR2 as SNEGSKA (reference sequence). CDR3 sequence (DNA): TGCAGTGCCCCGACAGACATCACAGATACGCAGTATTTT. Amino acid sequence: CSAPTDITDTQYF.

The rearrangement links TRBV11-1 to TRBJ1-1; no clear D. The length of the CDR3 is 18 residues. CDR1 is SGHAT, CDR2 FQDESV, per germline (reference sequence). V lost 5 bases to trimming and J lost 4 bases, with 26 bases between them. Here the CDR3 DNA reads TGTGCCAGCAGCCGCCCGGGAGGTATGAGGACCGCGCGCACTGAAGCTTTCTTT. The encoded protein is CASSRPGGMRTARTEAFF. Filled out from reference TRBV11-1 and TRBJ1-1, the complete variable domain reads EAEVAQSPRYKITEKSQAVAFWCDPISGHATLYWYRQILGQGPELLVQFQDESVVDDSQLPKDRFSAERLKGVDSTLKIQPAELGDSAMYLCASSRPGGMRTARTEAFFGQGTRLTVV.

This chain connects TRBV9 to TRBJ2-2, with unresolved D. Germline values: CDR1 SGDLS, CDR2 YYNGEE. The CDR3 contains 14 residues. The V and J ends lost 1 base and 4 bases respectively, with 8 bases between them. The CDR3 sequence is CASSVNVATGELFF. As DNA, the CDR3 is TGTGCCAGCAGCGTAAACGTAGCCACCGGGGAGCTGTTTTTT.

This clonotype occurred a few times. This rearrangement joins TRBV2 to TRBJ2-7; maybe TRBD1 (5 bases). V lost 0 bases to trimming and J lost 0 bases, with 12 bases between them. Germline V gene sequence: CDR1 SNHLY, CDR2 FYNNEI. The CDR3 runs 16 residues. The DNA for the CDR3 is TGTGCCAGCAGTGAAGCCGAAGACAGTCACTCCTACGAGCAGTACTTC. This encodes CASSEAEDSHSYEQYF.

This clonotype came up many times. The chain is built from TRBV20-1 and TRBJ1-4, with D unresolved. CDR1 is DFQATT, CDR2 SNEGSKA, per germline (reference sequence). This CDR3 comprises 10 residues. Trimming removed 4 bases at V and 8 bases at J, with 5 bases between. The CDR3 region is CSATNEKLFF. The CDR3, as DNA: TGCAGTGCTACGAACGAAAAACTGTTTTTT.

CDR3 sequence reads: CASSLARRGGTDTQYF. CDR3 coding DNA: TGTGCCAGCAGCTTAGCGCGGCGGGGGGGGACAGATACGCAGTATTTT. The rearrangement joins TRBV7-2 to TRBJ2-3, with 9 bases identical to TRBD2. Germline loops: CDR1 SGHTA, CDR2 FQGNSA. With 0 bases clipped from V and 3 bases from J, the junction kept 4 bases outside the gene matches. This CDR3 has 16 amino acids.

J is TRBJ1-2 and V is TRBV20-1, with D unclear. Trimming took off 3 bases at V and 9 bases at J, with 11 bases between the two ends. Germline-derived CDR1 and CDR2 are DFQATT and SNEGSKA (reference sequence). This CDR3 contains 11 residues. Here the CDR3 DNA reads TGCAGTGCTAGGGGCGGAACCAGCTACACCTTC. This encodes CSARGGTSYTF.

V gene TRBV20-1 combines with J gene TRBJ2-3; 8 bases map to TRBD1. Unmatched junction bases numbered 13, after V lost 6 bases and J lost 2 bases. The CDR3 length is 16 residues. The germline CDR1 and CDR2 sequences are DFQATT and SNEGSKA (reference sequence). CDR3 DNA: TGCAGTGCGCGGGGACGGACAGGGTGGGACACAGATACGCAGTATTTT. Translating it yields CSARGRTGWDTDTQYF.

The CDR3 region has the DNA TGTGCCAGCAGCAGGTGGGAGGAGTTCACAGATACGCAGTATTTT. Translation gives CASSRWEEFTDTQYF. The chain carries TRBV7-9 and TRBJ2-3, with D possibly matching TRBD2 (6 bases). Trimming left V 5 bases short and J 2 bases short, with 14 bases between. From germline, CDR1 is SEHNR and CDR2 FQNEAQ (reference sequence). The CDR3 runs 15 residues.

The chain links TRBV9 to TRBJ2-4; D unresolved. CDR3 length: 14 amino acids. CDR1 is SGDLS and CDR2 is YYNGEE in the germline V gene. V dropped 9 bases and J dropped 5 bases, with 18 bases sitting between them. The CDR3 region is CATHGLGYQNIQYF. CDR3 nucleotide sequence: TGTGCCACCCATGGATTGGGATACCAAAACATTCAGTACTTC. Full variable domain (remainder filled in from reference TRBV9 and TRBJ2-4): DSGVTQTPKHLITATGQRVTLRCSPRSGDLSVYWYQQSLDQGLQFLIQYYNGEERAKGNILERFSAQQFPDLHSELNLSSLELGDSALYFCATHGLGYQNIQYFGAGTRLSVL.

This clonotype was found a few times. The J gene is TRBJ2-1, the V gene TRBV20-1, with 12 bases lining up with TRBD2. CDR3 length: 15 residues. Per germline, CDR1 DFQATT and CDR2 SNEGSKA (reference sequence). The ends lost 6 bases at V and 4 bases at J; junction bases unmatched: 7. CDR3 residues: CSASSGGARYNEQFF. The CDR3 nucleotides are TGCAGTGCCTCTAGCGGGGGGGCGAGGTACAATGAGCAGTTCTTC.

V gene TRBV10-3 combines with J gene TRBJ2-1; 8 positions match TRBD2. From germline, CDR1 is ENHRY and CDR2 SYGVKD. The CDR3 is 14 residues long. V trimming: 3 bases; J trimming: 10 bases; junction bases outside the gene matches: 8. This chain's CDR3 is CAISDGLSGDEQFF. The CDR3 DNA follows: TGTGCCATCAGTGATGGTCTTAGCGGGGACGAGCAGTTCTTC.

This clonotype was recorded many times. This sequence joins TRBV6-1 and TRBJ1-1; a weak D match, TRBD1 (6 bases). Trimming cost V 5 bases and J 6 bases, with 16 bases left between them. The CDR3 has 14 amino acids. Germline lookup yields CDR1 MNHNS and CDR2 SASEGT. The CDR3 here is CASSLGQRRSEAFF. Here the CDR3 DNA reads TGTGCCAGCAGTCTCGGACAGAGGAGGTCTGAAGCTTTCTTT.

This clonotype was picked up a small number of times. The gene calls are TRBV4-1 and TRBJ2-7; 11 nucleotides line up with TRBD2. V gave up 1 base and J gave up 0 bases; unmatched junction bases: 2. The CDR3 has 16 residues. From germline, CDR1 is MGHRA and CDR2 YSYEKL. The CDR3 region is CASSQASGGLSYEQYF. The CDR3, as DNA: TGCGCCAGCAGCCAAGCTAGCGGGGGGCTCTCCTACGAGCAGTACTTC.

The chain links TRBV29-1 to TRBJ2-5; TRBD1 agrees at 8 bases. With V trimmed by 6 bases and J by 2 bases, 11 bases remained unmatched. This CDR3 comprises 15 residues. CDR1 SQVTM and CDR2 ANQGSEA come from the germline V gene. The CDR3 region has the DNA TGCAGCGTAGATATGGGACAGGCAGCGCAAGAGACCCAGTACTTC. It codes for CSVDMGQAAQETQYF. Filled out from reference TRBV29-1 and TRBJ2-5, the complete variable domain reads SAVISQKPSRDICQRGTSLTIQCQVDSQVTMMFWYRQQPGQSLTLIATANQGSEATYESGFVIDKFPISRPNLTFSTLTVSNMSPEDSSIYLCSVDMGQAAQETQYFGPGTRLLVL.

V and J are TRBV12-3 or TRBV12-4 and TRBJ2-2; maybe TRBD1 (5 bases). With 3 bases removed from V and 4 bases from J, the gap between germline ends came to 9 bases. This CDR3 region has 14 residues. CDR3 sequence (DNA): TGTGCCAGCAGTTTCGGTCAGGGCACCGGGGAGCTGTTTTTT. This gives the protein CASSFGQGTGELFF.

Only a few counts were recorded for this clonotype. V is TRBV6-1 and J is TRBJ2-1, with D uncertain. V lost 5 bases and J 4 bases, leaving 6 bases between the germline ends. CDR3 length equals 12 residues. Germline assignment: CDR1 MNHNS and CDR2 SASEGT. CDR3: CASSNRYNEQFF. DNA for the CDR3: TGTGCCAGCAGTAACCGTTACAATGAGCAGTTCTTC.

J is TRBJ2-1 and V is TRBV6-1; TRBD1 is a possible D gene (6 bases). The V gene lost 7 bases and the J gene lost 1 base, with 17 bases spanning the gap. The CDR3 contains 16 residues. CDR1 and CDR2 from the germline V gene are MNHNS and SASEGT. CDR3 protein: CASTTQGPQSYNEQFF. CDR3 in DNA: TGTGCCAGCACGACCCAGGGGCCACAATCCTACAATGAGCAGTTCTTC.

This clonotype was observed a handful of times. V and J are TRBV18 and TRBJ2-1; 10 positions match TRBD2. V was clipped by 5 bases and J by 5 bases; unmatched bases: 6. CDR1 and CDR2 from the germline V gene are KGHSH and LQKENI. The CDR3 contains 15 residues. This CDR3 reads CASSTTLAGDNEQFF. The CDR3 nucleotides read TGTGCCAGCTCAACTACGCTAGCGGGGGACAATGAGCAGTTCTTC.

A few counts support this clonotype. The V gene is TRBV29-1, the J gene TRBJ2-1; D is possibly TRBD1 or TRBD2 (5 bases each). The CDR3 contains 12 residues. Per the germline V gene, CDR1 is SQVTM and CDR2 is ANQGSEA. CDR3 residues: CSYRDLNNEQFF. CDR3 bases: TGCAGTTACCGGGACCTTAACAATGAGCAGTTCTTC.

The table lists this clonotype with a few counts. The CDR3 DNA reads TGCAGTGCCCCCAGCCGGGGGAGCTACGAGCAGTACTTC. Its translation is CSAPSRGSYEQYF. The chain combines TRBV20-1 with TRBJ2-7, with D tentatively TRBD2 (6 bases). Germline V gene sequence: CDR1 DFQATT, CDR2 SNEGSKA (reference sequence). CDR3 length equals 13 residues. V was clipped by 6 bases and J by 3 bases, with 15 bases between them.

This clonotype was seen only a few times. The chain recombines TRBV29-1 with TRBJ2-7, with TRBD1 matching 7 bases. Germline V gives CDR1 SQVTM, CDR2 ANQGSEA. Unmatched junction bases numbered 10, after V lost 3 bases and J lost 2 bases. The CDR3 length is 15 residues. CDR3 DNA sequence: TGCAGCGTTGAGTCAGGGACAGAAGGCCCCTACGAGCAGTACTTC. It specifies CSVESGTEGPYEQYF.

This chain connects TRBV5-1 to TRBJ1-1; 9 nucleotides match TRBD1. Per germline, CDR1 SGHRS and CDR2 YFSETQ. The trim removed 4 bases at V and 3 bases at J, leaving 7 bases unmatched. This CDR3 contains 15 residues. DNA for the CDR3: TGCGCCAGCAGCATTAACAGGGGGCGGGACACTGAAGCTTTCTTT. Encoded protein: CASSINRGRDTEAFF.

This clonotype was counted between two and nine times. The chain employs TRBV5-6 and TRBJ2-5, with unresolved D. Trimming removed 1 base from V and 4 bases from J, with 14 bases in between. Germline values: CDR1 SGHDT, CDR2 YYEEEE. This CDR3 is 15 amino acids long. CDR3 protein: CASSLYSSRTETQYF. In DNA form, the CDR3 reads TGTGCCAGCAGCTTGTATAGCTCCCGTACAGAGACCCAGTACTTC. Full variable domain (rest looked up from reference TRBV5-6 and TRBJ2-5): DAGVTQSPTHLIKTRGQQVTLRCSPKSGHDTVSWYQQALGQGPQFIFQYYEEEERQRGNFPDRFSGHQFPNYSSELNVNALLLGDSALYLCASSLYSSRTETQYFGPGTRLLVL.

The chain joins TRBV9 to TRBJ1-1; TRBD1 matches 8 bases. Germline CDR1 and CDR2: SGDLS and YYNGEE. This CDR3 contains 16 residues. Trimming took 2 bases from V and 0 from J; bases not matched to a gene: 6. The CDR3 nucleotides read TGTGCCAGCAGCGTTGGACAGGGAGGGGTGAACACTGAAGCTTTCTTT. Protein: CASSVGQGGVNTEAFF.